The 16 T cell receptor beta chains given below trace back to one sample, sequenced in a study of blood T cell repertoires in COVID-19. Sequencing was performed with immunoSEQ multiplex PCR; in TCRdb, only in-frame clones are kept and a portion is missing. The data hold under 170,000 clones, with 84% observed a single time. The sequenced sample consisted of peripheral blood. The receptors stem from a man in his sixties or seventies with acute or convalescent COVID-19.

The rearrangement uses TRBV18 and TRBJ1-5; D is ambiguous. V lost 3 bases and J lost 2, with 8 bases in between. The CDR3 is 14 amino acids. The germline V gene encodes CDR1 KGHSH and CDR2 LQKENI. The CDR3 DNA follows: TGTGCCAGCTCACCGGAGGGCCGCAATCAGCCCCAGCATTTT. This sequence encodes CASSPEGRNQPQHF.

The gene calls are TRBV28 and TRBJ2-1; weak D call: TRBD2 (5 bases). V lost 6 bases to trimming and J lost 10 bases, with 16 bases between them. Germline CDR1 MDHEN, CDR2 SYDVKM. The CDR3 is 13 amino acids. The DNA of the CDR3 is TGTGCCAGCAGCCCTGTTTCCGGCGGGGAGCAGTTCTTC. This translates into CASSPVSGGEQFF.

The rearrangement joins TRBV12-3 or TRBV12-4 to TRBJ2-3, with D perhaps TRBD1 (5 bases). Trimming left V 7 bases short and J 6 bases short, with 14 bases between. The CDR3 is 13 residues long. CDR3 sequence: CASTQGRLDTQYF. The CDR3 region has the DNA TGTGCCAGCACCCAGGGAAGACTGGATACGCAGTATTTT.

This chain uses TRBV11-2 with TRBJ2-7, with a possible D match to TRBD1 (5 bases). CDR1 and CDR2 (germline): SGHAT, FQNNGV. Trimming took 1 base from V and 4 from J, leaving 8 bases between them. The CDR3 length is 13 residues. The CDR3 loop reads CASSLGGEYEQYF. The CDR3 DNA reads as TGTGCCAGCAGCTTAGGGGGCGAGTACGAGCAGTACTTC. Filled out from reference TRBV11-2 and TRBJ2-7, the complete variable domain reads EAGVAQSPRYKIIEKRQSVAFWCNPISGHATLYWYQQILGQGPKLLIQFQNNGVVDDSQLPKDRFSAERLKGVDSTLKIQPAKLEDSAVYLCASSLGGEYEQYFGPGTRLTVT.

The CDR3 protein is CASSVDPGLHRGYTF. The DNA of the CDR3 is TGTGCCAGCAGCGTAGATCCGGGACTCCACCGAGGCTACACCTTC. The chain joins TRBV9 to TRBJ1-2; D perhaps matches TRBD1 (5 bases). The V and J ends lost 0 bases and 8 bases respectively, with 17 bases between them. CDR1 and CDR2 (germline): SGDLS, YYNGEE. This CDR3 has 15 residues. Based on the CDR3 plus reference TRBV9 and TRBJ1-2, the full variable domain is DSGVTQTPKHLITATGQRVTLRCSPRSGDLSVYWYQQSLDQGLQFLIQYYNGEERAKGNILERFSAQQFPDLHSELNLSSLELGDSALYFCASSVDPGLHRGYTFGSGTRLTVV.

The genes are TRBV4-1 and TRBJ2-5, with D tentatively TRBD1 (5 bases). Trimming removed 0 bases from V and 2 bases from J, with 7 bases in between. This CDR3 has 14 amino acids. Germline V gene data show CDR1 as MGHRA and CDR2 as YSYEKL. CDR3 DNA sequence: TGCGCCAGCAGCCAAGATGGGGCGCAAGAGACCCAGTACTTC. Protein product: CASSQDGAQETQYF.

The V and J genes are TRBV19 and TRBJ1-2, with TRBD1 identical over 7 bases. Germline CDR1 and CDR2: LNHDA and SQIVND (reference sequence). V was clipped by 6 bases and J by 8 bases; unmatched bases: 9. The CDR3 consists of 13 residues. CDR3 residues: CASRPQGPGGYTF. Written as DNA, the CDR3 is TGTGCCAGTAGACCACAGGGGCCTGGAGGCTACACCTTC.

The V gene is TRBV29-1, the J gene TRBJ1-2, with D maybe TRBD1 (6 bases). Between the trimmed V and J ends, which lost 5 bases and 6 bases, there was a span of 28 bases. Per germline, CDR1 SQVTM and CDR2 ANQGSEA. The CDR3 extends over 17 amino acids. The CDR3 coding sequence is TGCAGCGTTATTGTACGCGGTTGGGGGCCGGGGCGCGATGGCTACACCTTC. Translating gives CSVIVRGWGPGRDGYTF.

The V gene is TRBV9, the J gene TRBJ1-2; D unresolved. V was shortened by 2 bases and J by 8 bases, with 16 bases between the two germline ends. The CDR3 is made up of 14 amino acids. Germline loops: CDR1 SGDLS, CDR2 YYNGEE. The CDR3 spells CASSVDPDSRGYTF. In nucleotides, the CDR3 is TGTGCCAGCAGCGTCGACCCGGACTCTCGGGGCTACACCTTC.

The genes are TRBV5-4 and TRBJ2-5; 8 bases match TRBD1. Germline trimming cut 1 base from V and 2 bases from J; bases unmatched to any gene: 1. This CDR3 spans 14 amino acids. The germline gives CDR1 SGHNT, CDR2 YYREEE (reference sequence). This chain's CDR3 is CASSLNRGQETQYF. The CDR3 DNA sequence: TGTGCCAGCAGCTTGAACAGGGGGCAAGAGACCCAGTACTTC.

This chain connects TRBV10-2 to TRBJ2-7; 9 nucleotides agree with TRBD2. CDR1 WSHSY and CDR2 SAAADI come from the germline V gene. V lost 6 bases, J lost 0 bases, and 6 bases stayed unmatched. The CDR3 has 15 amino acids. CDR3 DNA sequence: TGCGCCAGCAGACCGGGACTAGCCCCCTCCTACGAGCAGTACTTC. Residues: CASRPGLAPSYEQYF.

The V and J genes are TRBV6-5 and TRBJ2-7; 10 nucleotides match TRBD1. CDR3 length: 14 amino acids. V lost 6 bases, J lost 4 bases, and 6 bases stayed unmatched. Germline lookup yields CDR1 MNHEY and CDR2 SVGAGI. The CDR3 coding sequence is TGTGCCAGCAGCCGACAGGGGGCAAGTTACGAGCAGTACTTC. Its protein product is CASSRQGASYEQYF.

The chain carries TRBV15 and TRBJ1-4, with 8 bases lining up with TRBD1. Germline lookup yields CDR1 LNHNV and CDR2 YYDKDF (reference sequence). Trimming cost V 8 bases and J 4 bases; bases outside gene matches: 9. The CDR3 extends over 15 amino acids. DNA for the CDR3: TGTGCCACCGTCCCCTACAGGGGGGATAATGAAAAACTGTTTTTT. Translating it yields CATVPYRGDNEKLFF.

The chain joins TRBV5-4 to TRBJ2-2, with TRBD2 as a possible D gene (5 bases). Trimming pared 4 bases from V and 1 base from J, leaving 14 bases between. CDR3 length: 16 amino acids. From germline, CDR1 is SGHNT and CDR2 YYREEE (reference sequence). DNA for the CDR3: TGTGCCAGCAGCCTTCCGTCGGGGAAGAACACCGGGGAGCTGTTTTTT. Translated: CASSLPSGKNTGELFF.

The V and J genes are TRBV7-3 and TRBJ2-1; 9 nucleotides align to TRBD1. J lost 6 bases, V lost 5 bases, and 5 bases had no gene match. This CDR3 has 14 residues. Looked up from germline, CDR1 is SGHTA and CDR2 is FQGTGA. CDR3 sequence reads: CASSNRGQGNEQFF. The CDR3 bases are TGTGCCAGCAGCAACAGGGGGCAGGGCAATGAGCAGTTCTTC.

The chain employs TRBV7-9 and TRBJ2-1; D gene uncertain. V shed 4 bases and J shed 8 bases, with 12 bases lying between them. The CDR3 runs to 13 residues. Germline V gene data show CDR1 as SEHNR and CDR2 as FQNEAQ (reference sequence). The CDR3 DNA is TGTGCCAGCAGCTCAATTACTCAACATGAGCAGTTCTTC. Translated: CASSSITQHEQFF.